The clone carrying this T cell receptor beta chain was counted once. Antigen: not known. V was cut by 3 bases and J by 5 bases, with 5 bases left in between. The CDR3 runs 12 residues. This specimen comes from a study of T cell responses to AZD1222 COVID-19 vaccine. Points from the study as a whole: Spike-spanning, vaccine-associated CD4 TCRs were dominant at 160-218 and 743-854.

Only in-frame clones appear in the TCRdb table, and some are missing; sequencing was by immunoSEQ multiplex PCR. The sample yields some 180,000 clones, roughly 90% seen once. The gene calls are TRBV12-3 or TRBV12-4 and TRBJ1-5; D gene ambiguous. The sequences come from peripheral blood, collected on day 0 of AZD1222 vaccination. The TCR sequence derives from an adult in good health. The DNA for the CDR3 is TGTGCCAGCAGTTTCTCATATCAGCCCCAGCATTTT. The encoded protein is CASSFSYQPQHF.